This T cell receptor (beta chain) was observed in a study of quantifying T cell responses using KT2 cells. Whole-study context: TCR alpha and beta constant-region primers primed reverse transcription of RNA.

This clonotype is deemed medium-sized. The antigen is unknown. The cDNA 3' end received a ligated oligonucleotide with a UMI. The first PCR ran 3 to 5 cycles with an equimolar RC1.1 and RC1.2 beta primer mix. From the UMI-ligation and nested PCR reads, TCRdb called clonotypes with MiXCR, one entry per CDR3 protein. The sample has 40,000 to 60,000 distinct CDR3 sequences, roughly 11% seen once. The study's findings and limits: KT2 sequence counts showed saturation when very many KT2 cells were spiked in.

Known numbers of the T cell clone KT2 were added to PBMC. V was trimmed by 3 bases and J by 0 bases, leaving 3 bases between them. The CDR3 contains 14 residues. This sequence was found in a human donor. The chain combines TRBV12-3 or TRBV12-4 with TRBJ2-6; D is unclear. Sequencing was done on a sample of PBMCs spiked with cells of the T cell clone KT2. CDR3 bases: TGTGCCAGCAGTTTCAGCTCTGGGGCCAACGTCCTGACTTTC. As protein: CASSFSSGANVLTF.